The T cell receptor (beta chain) described here comes from a study of beta chain features in type 1 diabetes. As for the study in general: Cell yields, gender and age were similar in healthy donors and patients. General study results and limits: TCRB CDR3s were moderately but significantly shorter in Type 1 diabetes patients in all four CD4+ subsets. Unsettled here was the matter of whether HLA type influences TCRB rearrangement.

With regard to this clone: What it recognizes is unknown.

V lost 3 bases and J 2 bases, leaving 17 bases between the germline ends. CDR3 length: 16 amino acids. CDR1 is SGHTA and CDR2 is FQGNSA in the germline V gene. Naive, central memory, regulatory and stem cell-like memory cells within the CD4+ compartment were sorted using CD45RO/CCR7/CD25/CD127/CD95/CD27. The isolated RNA, all of it, was reverse transcribed, so expressed TCRB transcripts were what got sequenced. Clones were read by immunoSEQ multiplex PCR, and TCRdb kept only the in-frame ones, dropping some. The sample includes under 800,000 clones, around a sixth of them seen just once. The sample consisted of naive CD4+ T cells from blood. This TCR came from a man aged 18 to 30 in good health. This chain joins TRBV7-2 and TRBJ2-7; perhaps TRBD1 as D (6 bases). CDR3 protein: CASSLQSGTPTYEQYF. CDR3 coding DNA: TGTGCCAGCAGCTTGCAGTCCGGGACACCTACCTACGAGCAGTACTTC.